The 8 T cell receptor beta chains below were found in one sample sequenced in a study of T cell responses to AZD1222 COVID-19 vaccine. Libraries were prepared by immunoSEQ multiplex PCR; TCRdb keeps only in-frame clonotypes and omits some of them. The repertoire holds around 100,000 clones, over 85% seen once, with 4.5% to 5% in the top ten. The sequenced sample was peripheral blood, obtained on day 0 of AZD1222 vaccination. The source of these receptors is an adult in good health.

This clone has a single count. The chain joins TRBV13 to TRBJ2-7; D is unresolved. This CDR3 spans 15 amino acids. Germline CDR1 PRHDT, CDR2 FYEKMQ (reference sequence). V lost 2 bases and J lost 7, with 18 bases in between. CDR3 residues: CASSLRIGQREEQYF. CDR3 coding DNA: TGTGCCAGCAGCTTAAGGATAGGGCAGCGTGAGGAGCAGTACTTC.

This chain joins TRBV28 and TRBJ2-7; D is undetermined. Per germline, CDR1 MDHEN and CDR2 SYDVKM. CDR3 length: 13 amino acids. With 7 bases removed from V and 2 bases from J, the gap between germline ends came to 12 bases. The CDR3: CASNQVVPYEQYF. In nucleotides, the CDR3 is TGTGCCAGCAACCAAGTAGTGCCCTACGAGCAGTACTTC.

The V call is TRBV7-2, the J call TRBJ2-5; TRBD2 might be the D (6 bases). CDR1 and CDR2 (germline): SGHTA, FQGNSA. V lost 4 bases, J lost 5 bases, and 26 bases lay in between. The CDR3 contains 18 residues. CDR3 DNA sequence: TGTGCCAGCAGCTCATGGACTACCCGGTCCCCATCAAGGGAGACCCAGTACTTC. It yields the protein CASSSWTTRSPSRETQYF.

This clone came up once. The chain recombines TRBV29-1 with TRBJ2-3, with 7 positions matching TRBD2. Germline values: CDR1 SQVTM, CDR2 ANQGSEA. V was clipped by 7 bases and J by 5 bases; unmatched bases: 18. The CDR3 is 16 residues long. CDR3 residues: CSAGTVGGSILDTQYF. The CDR3 DNA reads as TGCAGCGCCGGAACTGTCGGCGGGAGTATATTAGATACGCAGTATTTT.

The sample holds a few counts of this clone. The sample has other DNA sequences that encode this CDR3 too. This chain joins TRBV5-5 and TRBJ2-7; 13 bases agree with TRBD2. V dropped 2 bases and J dropped 2; count of bases not matched to a gene: 1. Germline CDR1 is SGHKS and CDR2 is YYEKEE (reference sequence). The CDR3 is made up of 15 amino acids. The CDR3 coding sequence is TGTGCCAGCAGCTTAGGACTAGCGGGGGCCTACGAGCAGTACTTC. This codes for CASSLGLAGAYEQYF. Complete variable domain (other parts from reference TRBV5-5 and TRBJ2-7): DAGVTQSPTHLIKTRGQQVTLRCSPISGHKSVSWYQQVLGQGPQFIFQYYEKEERGRGNFPDRFSARQFPNYSSELNVNALLLGDSALYLCASSLGLAGAYEQYFGPGTRLTVT.

This CDR3 is CASQGRAKNIQYF. As DNA, the CDR3 is TGTGCCAGCCAGGGGAGAGCCAAAAACATTCAGTACTTC. V usage is TRBV2 and J usage is TRBJ2-4; TRBD1 might be the D (6 bases). Between the trimmed V and J ends, which lost 8 bases and 0 bases, there was a span of 8 bases. The germline CDR1 and CDR2 sequences are SNHLY and FYNNEI. The CDR3 has 13 amino acids.

The chain uses TRBV18 and TRBJ2-7, with 10 nucleotides matching TRBD2. This CDR3 contains 14 residues. After removal of 4 bases from V and 4 bases from J, the junction contained 4 bases not matched to a gene. Germline-derived CDR1 and CDR2 are KGHSH and LQKENI. The CDR3 bases are TGTGCCAGCTCACATAGCGGGAGGAAGTACGAGCAGTACTTC. Protein: CASSHSGRKYEQYF.

The rearrangement joins TRBV27 to TRBJ2-7; D may be TRBD2 (7 bases). With 3 bases removed from V and 5 bases from J, the gap between germline ends came to 11 bases. The CDR3 runs to 13 residues. CDR1 and CDR2 (germline): MNHEY, SMNVEV (reference sequence). CDR3 DNA sequence: TGTGCCAGCAGTTTGGGGGGGCGGAACGAGCAGTACTTC. Translation gives CASSLGGRNEQYF.